Given below is one TCR beta chain in context. This specimen belongs to a study of shared clonotypes between healthy human individuals. CDR3 length: 14 amino acids. Germline values: CDR1 LNHDA, CDR2 SQIVND (reference sequence). V gave up 4 bases and J gave up 4 bases, with 13 bases separating them. Data came from immunoSEQ multiplex PCR; TCRdb stores just in-frame clones and leaves some out. This sample has under 2,500,000 clones, with 90% to 97% found just once. CD45RA-negative memory and CD45RA+ naive subsets were split from the CD4+ cells. The source of this sequence is a man between 18 and 29 years old in good health. This chain connects TRBV19 to TRBJ1-2; perhaps TRBD1 as D (5 bases). Sequencing used naive CD4+ T cells sorted from blood. Indicated subset: CD45RA+ positively selected. This CDR3 reads CASSTPGGAYGYTF. The DNA of the CDR3 is TGTGCCAGTAGTACCCCCGGCGGGGCCTATGGCTACACCTTC.